The clone carrying this T cell receptor beta chain was observed a handful of times. This entry belongs to a study of blood T cell repertoires in COVID-19. For the study at large: Specimens from acute and convalescent COVID-19 originated in the United States, Italy and Spain. Sources were T cells, B-cell-depleted T cells, or PBMCs; the material itself was cDNA or gDNA.

CDR3 length: 14 amino acids. The V segment lost 3 bases and the J segment 1 base; nucleotides outside the gene matches: 2. The V gene's germline CDR1 is SGDLS and CDR2 YYNGEE. Original processing methods: Estimation of nucleated cell counts relied on the amplification of reference gene primers. Profiled with immunoSEQ multiplex PCR; TCRdb holds only in-frame clones, not every one. The D gene and trimming were derived from the DNA, and the V and J assignments and clone size from that table. The table includes tens of thousands of clones, around 80% detected once. The TCR originated in a man aged 60 to 69 with acute or convalescent COVID-19. The chain uses TRBV9 and TRBJ1-1; 8 nucleotides align to TRBD1. The source material was peripheral blood. CDR3 sequence reads: CASSETGGNTEAFF. The CDR3 coding sequence is TGTGCCAGCAGCGAAACAGGGGGGAACACTGAAGCTTTCTTT.